The rows below give T cell receptor beta chains drawn from one sample of a study of graft-versus-host responses after intestinal transplantation. Libraries were prepared by immunoSEQ multiplex PCR; TCRdb keeps only in-frame clonotypes and omits some of them. The sample contains 35,000 to 45,000 clones, 85% to 95% of which appear only once. The sequencing used PBMCs, collected around 720 days after intestinal transplantation. These receptor sequences come from a human patient who received an intestinal transplant, so some T cells may come from the graft donor. The CDR3 runs from the conserved cysteine through the conserved F or W. D genes are given only for firm matches. Clone size is given for some rows only: seen once, a few or many times, or a class if the clone is expanded.

v_gene,j_gene,d_gene,len,abundance,CDR3aa,CDR3nt
TRBV10-2,TRBJ1-4,TRBD1,15,-,CASSDRTGLDEKLFF,TGCGCCAGCAGCGATCGGACAGGGCTGGACGAAAAACTGTTTTTT
TRBV18,TRBJ2-2,-,15,once,CASSPISQHTGELFF,TGTGCCAGCTCACCAATCTCCCAACACACCGGGGAGCTGTTTTTT
TRBV14,TRBJ2-7,-,16,-,CASSQGGLGISYEQYF,TGTGCCAGCAGCCAAGGAGGGCTAGGGATCTCCTACGAGCAGTACTTC
TRBV7-6,TRBJ2-1,-,16,-,CASSFGHQSSYNEQFF,TGTGCCAGCAGCTTCGGACACCAGAGCTCCTACAATGAGCAGTTCTTC
TRBV6-1,TRBJ1-3,-,10,-,CASQANTIYF,TGTGCCTCCCAAGCGAACACCATATATTTT
TRBV6-6,TRBJ2-5,-,13,-,CASLRGLQETQYF,TGTGCCAGCCTCAGGGGACTTCAAGAGACCCAGTACTTC
TRBV10-3,TRBJ2-2,TRBD1,15,-,CAISEGQGAAGELFF,TGTGCCATCAGTGAGGGGCAGGGGGCGGCCGGGGAGCTGTTTTTT
TRBV28,TRBJ1-5,TRBD1,13,-,CASSLPGGQPQHF,TGTGCCAGCAGTTTACCAGGGGGTCAGCCCCAGCATTTT
TRBV4-1,TRBJ1-5,TRBD1,17,-,CASSLGGDRVSNQPQHF,TGCGCCAGCAGCCTGGGCGGGGACAGGGTTTCTAATCAGCCCCAGCATTTT
TRBV2,TRBJ2-1,TRBD1,15,-,CASKVSGTGDNEQFF,TGTGCCAGCAAGGTTTCTGGGACAGGGGACAATGAGCAGTTCTTC
TRBV28,TRBJ2-6,-,15,-,CASSITGPGANVLTF,TGTGCCAGCAGTATAACAGGTCCTGGGGCCAACGTCCTGACTTTC
TRBV7-2,TRBJ2-5,TRBD1,15,-,CASSSRDRGQETQYF,TGTGCCAGCAGCTCCCGGGACAGGGGGCAAGAGACCCAGTACTTC
TRBV6-6,TRBJ2-7,TRBD1,15,-,CASRPGTGGSYEQYF,TGTGCCAGCAGACCCGGGACAGGGGGTTCCTACGAGCAGTACTTC
TRBV28,TRBJ2-5,-,15,-,CASSPLGTYQETQYF,TGTGCCAGCAGTCCACTGGGGACATATCAAGAGACCCAGTACTTC
TRBV13,TRBJ2-5,-,16,-,CASSLVGRREKETQYF,TGTGCCAGCAGCTTAGTTGGCCGCAGGGAGAAAGAGACCCAGTACTTC
TRBV28,TRBJ2-1,-,14,-,CASSFLGLYNEQFF,TGTGCCAGCAGTTTTTTAGGGCTCTACAATGAGCAGTTCTTC
TRBV6-1,TRBJ2-1,TRBD1,15,-,CASSEVQGAYNEQFF,TGTGCCAGCAGTGAGGTACAGGGGGCTTACAATGAGCAGTTCTTC
TRBV11-2,TRBJ2-7,-,16,-,CASREITGDTSYEQYF,TGTGCCAGCAGAGAAATTACGGGAGACACCTCCTACGAGCAGTACTTC
TRBV14,TRBJ2-3,-,15,-,CASSQEMVRADTQYF,TGTGCCAGCAGCCAAGAGATGGTCCGGGCAGATACGCAGTATTTT
TRBV29-1,TRBJ2-7,-,11,-,CSVDADYEQYF,TGCAGCGTTGATGCGGACTACGAGCAGTACTTC
TRBV6-5,TRBJ2-2,-,13,-,CASSYWGTGELFF,TGTGCCAGCAGTTACTGGGGGACGGGGGAGCTGTTTTTT
TRBV29-1,TRBJ1-2,TRBD1,11,few,CSVYTGGGYTF,TGCAGCGTGTACACAGGGGGCGGCTACACCTTC
TRBV10-2,TRBJ2-3,-,15,-,CATQDDRGYTDTQYF,TGCGCCACCCAGGATGACCGGGGCTACACAGATACGCAGTATTTT
TRBV28,TRBJ2-2,-,14,once,CASSNAQITGELFF,TGTGCCAGCAGCAATGCTCAGATCACCGGGGAGCTGTTTTTT
TRBV4-2,TRBJ2-1,TRBD1,17,-,CASSQDASGTGFNEQFF,TGTGCCAGCAGCCAAGACGCGTCCGGGACAGGGTTCAATGAGCAGTTCTTC
TRBV18,TRBJ1-5,-,15,-,CASSPTGGLDQPQHF,TGTGCCAGCTCACCCACGGGGGGCCTTGATCAGCCCCAGCATTTT
TRBV19,TRBJ2-5,TRBD1,14,-,CASRPGQSQETQYF,TGTGCCAGTCGGCCGGGACAGTCCCAAGAGACCCAGTACTTC
TRBV11-3,TRBJ2-1,TRBD2,17,-,CASSSGTSGGARNEQFF,TGTGCCAGCAGCTCCGGGACTAGCGGGGGGGCCCGCAATGAGCAGTTCTTC
TRBV6-5,TRBJ2-5,-,13,-,CASSVWRSETQYF,TGTGCCAGCAGTGTATGGAGGTCGGAGACCCAGTACTTC
TRBV6-6,TRBJ1-1,-,13,-,CASSYGEATRAFF,TGTGCCAGCAGTTACGGAGAGGCAACGCGAGCTTTCTTT
TRBV27,TRBJ1-3,-,14,-,CASSLSRGGNTIYF,TGTGCCAGCAGTTTAAGTCGGGGGGGGAACACCATATATTTT
TRBV18,TRBJ2-7,TRBD2,14,-,CASSPGRGVYEQYF,TGTGCCAGCTCACCGGGCCGGGGGGTATACGAGCAGTACTTC
TRBV6-1,TRBJ2-5,-,12,-,CASKEGWETQYF,TGTGCCAGCAAAGAGGGGTGGGAGACCCAGTACTTC
TRBV11-3,TRBJ2-1,-,14,-,CASSLAASDNEQFF,TGTGCCAGCAGCTTAGCGGCTAGCGACAATGAGCAGTTCTTC
TRBV29-1,TRBJ1-1,-,12,-,CSVAVGDTEAFF,TGCAGCGTTGCAGTCGGAGACACTGAAGCTTTCTTT
TRBV6-1,TRBJ1-3,-,14,-,CASRDRGSGNTIYF,TGTGCCAGCAGGGACCGGGGCTCTGGAAACACCATATATTTT
TRBV4-1,TRBJ1-5,-,16,-,CASSQEASRGRQPQHF,TGCGCCAGCAGCCAAGAAGCCTCCCGGGGCCGTCAGCCCCAGCATTTT
TRBV28,TRBJ1-3,-,16,-,CASRESQPNSGNTIYF,TGTGCCTCGCGGGAGTCGCAACCAAACTCTGGAAACACCATATATTTT
TRBV6-1,TRBJ2-3,TRBD2,16,-,CASRETTWTGGDTQYF,TGTGCCAGCAGGGAAACCACGTGGACGGGAGGGGATACGCAGTATTTT
TRBV7-9,TRBJ2-6,-,16,-,CASSLGGVSGANVLTF,TGTGCCAGCAGCTTAGGAGGGGTATCTGGGGCCAACGTCCTGACTTTC
TRBV10-1,TRBJ2-2,-,13,-,CASAGRLTGELFF,TGCGCCAGCGCGGGACGGCTCACCGGGGAGCTGTTTTTT
TRBV27,TRBJ1-1,-,15,-,CASRPRTVRDTEAFF,TGTGCCAGCAGACCCCGGACAGTTCGGGACACTGAAGCTTTCTTT